These T cell receptor beta chains were read from a single sample in a study of response to subunit inactivated influenza vaccine. Via MiXCR, TCRdb re-called the RT-PCR reads, giving one row per CDR3 protein. The sample includes 490,000 or so distinct CDR3 sequences, about 8% of them seen just once. The specimen was PBMCs from blood, collected around 2 years after vaccination. The receptors come from a man between 50 and 69 years old who received an inactivated influenza vaccine. The CDR3 runs from the conserved cysteine through the conserved F or W. Each record gives: V gene, clone size, D gene, J gene, CDR3 protein, CDR3 DNA. A D gene is named only where the DNA matches it firmly. Where a row states a size, it is once, few, many or the class of an expanded clone; other rows omit it.

>TRBV6-1|many|NA|TRBJ2-2
CASSVQNSGAGELFF
TGTGCCAGCAGTGTACAGAACTCTGGCGCCGGGGAGCTGTTTTTT
>TRBV14|few|NA|TRBJ2-2
CASSQERNVGELFF
TGTGCCAGCAGCCAAGAGCGTAACGTCGGGGAGCTGTTTTTT
>TRBV3-1|few|NA|TRBJ1-6
CASRRVGVRNSPLHF
TGTGCCAGCAGGAGGGTTGGGGTTAGGAATTCACCCCTCCACTTT
>TRBV5-1|many|TRBD1|TRBJ1-2
CASRDRDGYTF
TGCGCCAGCCGGGACAGGGATGGCTACACCTTC
>TRBV29-1|few|NA|TRBJ1-5
CSVAASDPNQPQHF
TGCAGCGTTGCGGCGTCGGACCCGAATCAGCCCCAGCATTTT
>TRBV7-2|few|NA|TRBJ1-1
CASSSTGRALNTEAFF
TGTGCCAGCAGCTCCACGGGCCGGGCCTTGAACACTGAAGCTTTCTTT
>TRBV20-1|few|NA|TRBJ2-7
CSARDHGSASYEQYF
TGCAGTGCTAGAGATCATGGCAGTGCTTCCTACGAGCAGTACTTC
>TRBV7-2|NA|TRBD2|TRBJ2-2
CASKRTSGRENTGELFF
TGTGCCAGCAAAAGGACTAGCGGGAGGGAGAACACCGGGGAGCTGTTTTTT
>TRBV29-1|NA|NA|TRBJ2-7
CSVKTGYSYEQYF
TGCAGCGTGAAAACAGGATACTCCTACGAGCAGTACTTC
>TRBV30|NA|TRBD1|TRBJ2-1
CAWSVPGQGLNEQFF
TGTGCCTGGAGTGTACCGGGACAGGGATTGAATGAGCAGTTCTTC
>TRBV28|many|TRBD1|TRBJ2-7
CASSYKTGVATYEQYF
TGTGCCAGCAGTTATAAAACAGGGGTCGCCACCTACGAGCAGTACTTC
>TRBV5-1|NA|NA|TRBJ1-1
CASREGVKNAEAFF
TGCGCCAGCAGGGAGGGGGTAAAGAACGCTGAAGCTTTCTTT
>TRBV20-1|many|NA|TRBJ1-1
CSAPPPRVNTEAFF
TGCAGTGCCCCTCCGCCCAGGGTGAACACTGAAGCTTTCTTT
>TRBV3-1|NA|NA|TRBJ2-1
CASSQDGTPFPYNEQFF
TGTGCCAGCAGCCAAGATGGGACACCATTTCCCTACAATGAGCAGTTCTTC
>TRBV20-1|many|TRBD2|TRBJ2-7
CSAMGEGPSYEQYF
TGCAGTGCTATGGGGGAGGGCCCTTCCTACGAGCAGTACTTC
>TRBV30|many|NA|TRBJ2-5
CASSDRLLETQYF
TGTGCCAGTTCAGATCGGCTACTGGAGACCCAGTACTTC
>TRBV20-1|NA|TRBD2|TRBJ2-7
CSACPTSGGCYEQYF
TGCAGTGCTTGCCCCACTAGCGGGGGGTGCTACGAGCAGTACTTC
>TRBV20-1|NA|TRBD1|TRBJ2-2
CSAGRDRGTTGELFF
TGCAGTGCTGGCCGGGACAGGGGGACCACCGGGGAGCTGTTTTTT
>TRBV5-1|NA|TRBD2|TRBJ2-1
CASSLASGRTYNEQFF
TGCGCCAGCAGCTTGGCCAGCGGGAGAACCTACAATGAGCAGTTCTTC
>TRBV5-1|many|NA|TRBJ1-4
CASSLFGETNEKLFF
TGCGCCAGCAGCTTGTTCGGTGAGACTAATGAAAAACTGTTTTTT
>TRBV28|NA|TRBD1|TRBJ2-7
CASSPIIRTGINEQYF
TGTGCCAGCAGTCCTATAATCCGGACAGGGATCAACGAGCAGTACTTC
>TRBV27|few|NA|TRBJ1-1
CASSQKGRSEAFF
TGTGCCAGCAGTCAGAAGGGGCGTTCTGAAGCTTTCTTT
>TRBV5-1|many|NA|TRBJ2-5
CASRVWGAGETQYF
TGCGCCAGCAGAGTATGGGGGGCGGGTGAGACCCAGTACTTC
>TRBV9|few|NA|TRBJ2-3
CASARGAFPSTDTQYF
TGTGCCAGCGCCCGGGGGGCGTTTCCCAGCACAGATACGCAGTATTTT
>TRBV4-2|few|NA|TRBJ2-1
CASSQEPPLEQFF
TGTGCCAGCAGCCAAGAACCACCTTTGGAGCAGTTCTTC
>TRBV7-2|NA|NA|TRBJ2-2
CASSFLFVDTGELFF
TGTGCCAGCAGCTTTTTGTTTGTGGACACCGGGGAGCTGTTTTTT
>TRBV11-2|NA|NA|TRBJ1-6
CASSLAQYNSPLHF
TGTGCCAGCAGCTTGGCCCAGTATAATTCACCCCTCCACTTT